This entry describes one TCR beta chain. Antigen: not known. This sample is drawn from a study of beta chain features in type 1 diabetes. Background on the study: Sorted cells numbering some 110,000,000 were examined across all samples. Findings and limits, study-wide: Type 1 diabetes patients showed a moderate but significant shortening of TCRB CDR3s in all four CD4+ subsets.

Germline CDR1 reads SEHNR; CDR2 reads FQNEAQ (reference sequence). The CDR3 has 18 amino acids. With 1 base removed from V and 0 bases from J, the gap between germline ends came to 16 bases. Every isolated RNA sample was fully reverse transcribed, so sequencing captured expressed TCRB transcripts. The repertoire was sequenced with immunoSEQ multiplex PCR; TCRdb's copy has only in-frame clones and lacks some. The data hold about 340,000 clones, with approximately 13% observed a single time. The chain is built from TRBV7-9 and TRBJ1-3; D call uncertain. The TCR originated in a young woman with type 1 diabetes. The specimen sequenced was naive CD4+ T cells from blood. The chain's CDR3 is CASSLEGTVGLSGNTIYF. The CDR3 DNA follows: TGTGCCAGCAGCTTAGAGGGTACGGTCGGACTCTCTGGAAACACCATATATTTT.